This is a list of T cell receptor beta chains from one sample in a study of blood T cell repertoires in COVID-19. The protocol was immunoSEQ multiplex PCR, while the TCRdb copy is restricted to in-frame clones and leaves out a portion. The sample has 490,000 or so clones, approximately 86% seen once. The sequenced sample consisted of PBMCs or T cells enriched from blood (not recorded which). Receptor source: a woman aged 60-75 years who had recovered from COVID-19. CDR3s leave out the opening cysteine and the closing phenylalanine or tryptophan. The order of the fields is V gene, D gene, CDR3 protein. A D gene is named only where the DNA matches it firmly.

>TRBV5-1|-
ASSLATGGGYNSPLH
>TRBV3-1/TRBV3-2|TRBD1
ASSYRDRNTEAF
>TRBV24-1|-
ATSDAGFSNQPQH
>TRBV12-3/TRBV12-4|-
ASSFGGRGYT
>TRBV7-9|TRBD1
ASTTGQGNYEQY
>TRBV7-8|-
ASSLGGDGYT
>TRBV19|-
ASSGQGYYGYT
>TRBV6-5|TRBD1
ASTATGVNTEAF
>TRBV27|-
ASKGGSDTQY
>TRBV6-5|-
ASSSPAGSGGYT
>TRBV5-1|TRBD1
ASSLDGTGGEKLF
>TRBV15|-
ATSFGHIGSGTGELF
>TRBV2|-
ASRETGTLMDTQY
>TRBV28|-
ASRANYGYT
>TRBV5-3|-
ARSLFARPDTQY
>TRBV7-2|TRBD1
ASSDSRGQGAYEQY
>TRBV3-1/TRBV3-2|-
ASSQNQNEQY
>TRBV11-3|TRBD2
ASSSRTSGDTDTQY
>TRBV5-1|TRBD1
ASSLGQGSTDTQY
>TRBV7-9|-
ASSPGQSPNEKLF
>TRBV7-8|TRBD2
ASSLELADFFQNTQY
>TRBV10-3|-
AIFDSMDYGYT
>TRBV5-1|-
ASSLSASSNTEAF
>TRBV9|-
ASSGHEQF
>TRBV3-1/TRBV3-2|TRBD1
ASRLGTGGTGELF
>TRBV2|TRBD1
ASNRGAQPQH
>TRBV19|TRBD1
ASSPTGTGRSTDTQY
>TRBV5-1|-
ASSLTGRADTQY
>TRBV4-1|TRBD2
ASSQEVAGGYNEQF
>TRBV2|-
ASNSQSNEKLF
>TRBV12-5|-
ASGLRGGQF
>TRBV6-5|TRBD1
ASYIGQGRATLST
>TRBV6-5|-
ASNRQLEQY
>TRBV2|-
ASGAAGPFLAERRGGYT
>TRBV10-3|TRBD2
AITTIAGVSYNEQF
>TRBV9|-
ASSEGHNTGELF
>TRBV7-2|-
ASSLALGGGNTIY
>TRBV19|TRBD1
ASSMTGGTETQY
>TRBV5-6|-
ASSPGSYEQY
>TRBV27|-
ASSLYLTGGGYT
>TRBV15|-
ATSREGSTEAF
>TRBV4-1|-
ASSHFVSSSYEQY
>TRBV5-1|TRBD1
ASSSVQGSPTEAF
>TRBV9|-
ASSSTTGSGPISGNTIY